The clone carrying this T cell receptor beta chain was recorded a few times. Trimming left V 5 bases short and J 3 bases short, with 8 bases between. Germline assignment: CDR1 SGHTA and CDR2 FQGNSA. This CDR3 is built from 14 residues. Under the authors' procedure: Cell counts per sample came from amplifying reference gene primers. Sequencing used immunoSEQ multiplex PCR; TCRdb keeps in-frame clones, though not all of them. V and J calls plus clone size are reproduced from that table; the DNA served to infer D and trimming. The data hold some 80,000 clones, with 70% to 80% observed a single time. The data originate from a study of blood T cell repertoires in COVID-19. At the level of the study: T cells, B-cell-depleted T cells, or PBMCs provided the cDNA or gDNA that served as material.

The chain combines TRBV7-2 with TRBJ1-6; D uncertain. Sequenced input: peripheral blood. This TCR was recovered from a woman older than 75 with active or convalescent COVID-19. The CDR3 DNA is TGTGCCAGCAGCCTCGGGTTCTATAATTCACCCCTCCACTTT. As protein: CASSLGFYNSPLHF.